This TCR beta chain originates from a study of OX40 agonist ivuxolimab in advanced cancers. Across the whole study: Patients received the agonistic anti-OX40 (CD134) antibody ivuxolimab. Treatment received earlier with anti-PD-1, anti-PD-L1 or anti-CTLA-4 agents was allowed, and over 30% had some. Those treated in dose escalation had hepatocellular carcinoma, melanoma, renal cell cancer or head and neck cancer.

Details on this clone: Its antigen remains unidentified.

Findings of the study overall: CD8+ T cells showed, on average, more clonal expansion than CD4+ cells.

The CDR3 extends over 15 amino acids. The germline V gene encodes CDR1 MDHEN and CDR2 SYDVKM. The V segment lost 9 bases and the J segment 4 bases; nucleotides outside the gene matches: 9. TCRdb keeps only in-frame clones here, not all; method: immunoSEQ multiplex PCR. The repertoire holds roughly 61,000 clones, with about 90% as singletons. This chain connects TRBV28 to TRBJ1-4, with 9 nucleotides matching TRBD1. The receptor's source is an adult with an advanced solid tumor such as melanoma, head and neck, liver or kidney cancer. This sample comprised CD4+ or CD8+ T cells sorted from blood, obtained in a trial of the OX40 agonist ivuxolimab. CDR3 loop: CASIQGAAGNEKLFF. CDR3 bases: TGTGCCAGTATACAGGGGGCTGCTGGTAATGAAAAACTGTTTTTT.